This entry concerns a single T cell receptor (beta chain). This sample is part of a study of cytomegalovirus exposure and HLA in healthy donors. Study-wide context: HLA-typed donors contributed some 87 million unique TCRs, which were held in an early data release.

Germline V lookup: CDR1 MNHNY, CDR2 SVGAGI (reference sequence). Trimming pared 5 bases from V and 3 bases from J, leaving 14 bases between. This CDR3 contains 14 residues. Amplification used 60 Vbeta primers and 13 Jbeta primers. The assay was immunoSEQ multiplex PCR, and TCRdb's table has in-frame clones only and misses some. The data contain approximately 84,000 clones, around 78% of them singletons. Sequenced material: PBMCs. The clonotype was recovered from a male donor in good health and CMV-seropositive. The chain combines TRBV6-6 with TRBJ2-7, with a possible D match to TRBD1 (6 bases). CDR3: CASSRTTDSYEQYF. The CDR3 bases are TGTGCCAGCAGTCGAACGACGGACAGCTACGAGCAGTACTTC.